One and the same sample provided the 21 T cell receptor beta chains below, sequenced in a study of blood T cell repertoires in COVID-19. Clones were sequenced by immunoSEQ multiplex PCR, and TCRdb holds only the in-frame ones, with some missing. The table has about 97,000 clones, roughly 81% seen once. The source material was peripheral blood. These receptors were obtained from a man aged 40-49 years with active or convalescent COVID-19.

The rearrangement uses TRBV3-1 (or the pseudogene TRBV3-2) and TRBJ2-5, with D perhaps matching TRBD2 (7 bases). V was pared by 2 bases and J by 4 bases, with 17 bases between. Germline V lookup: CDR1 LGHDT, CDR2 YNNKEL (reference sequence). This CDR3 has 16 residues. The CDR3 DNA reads TGTGCCAGCAGCCAACTTGGAGGGGGGGCCGGAGAGACCCAGTACTTC. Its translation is CASSQLGGGAGETQYF.

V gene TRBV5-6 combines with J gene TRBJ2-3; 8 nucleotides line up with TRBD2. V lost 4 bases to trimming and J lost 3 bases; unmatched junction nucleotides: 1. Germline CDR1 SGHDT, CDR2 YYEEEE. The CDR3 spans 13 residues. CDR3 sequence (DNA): TGTGCCAGCAGCCGGGAGGGGACAGATACGCAGTATTTT. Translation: CASSREGTDTQYF. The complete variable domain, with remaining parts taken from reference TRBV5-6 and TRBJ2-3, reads DAGVTQSPTHLIKTRGQQVTLRCSPKSGHDTVSWYQQALGQGPQFIFQYYEEEERQRGNFPDRFSGHQFPNYSSELNVNALLLGDSALYLCASSREGTDTQYFGPGTRLTVL.

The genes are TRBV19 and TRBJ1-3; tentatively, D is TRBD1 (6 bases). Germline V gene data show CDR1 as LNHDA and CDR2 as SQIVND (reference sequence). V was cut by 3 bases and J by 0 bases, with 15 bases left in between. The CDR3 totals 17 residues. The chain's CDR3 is CASSIRNRETSGNTIYF. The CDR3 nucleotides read TGTGCCAGTAGTATCCGAAACAGGGAGACCTCTGGAAACACCATATATTTT.

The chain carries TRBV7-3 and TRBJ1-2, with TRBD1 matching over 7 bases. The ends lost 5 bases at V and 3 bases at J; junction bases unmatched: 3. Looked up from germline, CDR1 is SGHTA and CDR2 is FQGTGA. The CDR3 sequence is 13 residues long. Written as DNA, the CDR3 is TGTGCCAGCAGCCCAGGGGGTGACTATGGCTACACCTTC. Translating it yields CASSPGGDYGYTF. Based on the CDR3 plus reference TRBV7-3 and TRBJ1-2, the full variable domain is GAGVSQTPSNKVTEKGKYVELRCDPISGHTALYWYRQSLGQGPEFLIYFQGTGAADDSGLPNDRFFAVRPEGSVSTLKIQRTERGDSAVYLCASSPGGDYGYTFGSGTRLTVV.

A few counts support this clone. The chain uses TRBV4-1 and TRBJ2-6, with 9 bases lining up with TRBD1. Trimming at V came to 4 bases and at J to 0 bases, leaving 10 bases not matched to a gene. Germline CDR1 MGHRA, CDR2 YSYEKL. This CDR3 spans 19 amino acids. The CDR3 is CASSLLTGTGISGANVLTF. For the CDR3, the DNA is TGCGCCAGCAGCCTCCTAACCGGGACAGGGATCTCTGGGGCCAACGTCCTGACTTTC.

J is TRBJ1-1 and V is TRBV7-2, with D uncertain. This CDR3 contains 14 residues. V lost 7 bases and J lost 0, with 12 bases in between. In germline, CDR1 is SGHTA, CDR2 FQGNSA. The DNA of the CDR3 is TGTGCCAGCACCCCGTTCCGGGTGAACACTGAAGCTTTCTTT. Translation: CASTPFRVNTEAFF.

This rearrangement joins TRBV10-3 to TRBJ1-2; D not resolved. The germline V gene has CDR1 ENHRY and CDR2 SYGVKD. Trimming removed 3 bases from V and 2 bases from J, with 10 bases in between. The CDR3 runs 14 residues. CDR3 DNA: TGTGCCATCAGTGATAAGGGCGGGAACTATGGCTACACCTTC. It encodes CAISDKGGNYGYTF.

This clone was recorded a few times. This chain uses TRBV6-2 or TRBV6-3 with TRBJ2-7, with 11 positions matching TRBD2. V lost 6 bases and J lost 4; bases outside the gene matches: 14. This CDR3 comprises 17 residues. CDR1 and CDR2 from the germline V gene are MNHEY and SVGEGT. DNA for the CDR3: TGTGCCAGCAGCCCAGTTACGTTTAGCGGGGGGGCATACGAGCAGTACTTC. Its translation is CASSPVTFSGGAYEQYF.

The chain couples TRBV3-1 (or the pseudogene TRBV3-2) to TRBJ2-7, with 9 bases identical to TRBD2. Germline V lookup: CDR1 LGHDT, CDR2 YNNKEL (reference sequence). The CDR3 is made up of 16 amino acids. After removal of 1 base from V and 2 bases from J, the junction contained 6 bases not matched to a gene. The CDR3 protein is CASSQVTAGGPYEQYF. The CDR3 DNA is TGTGCCAGCAGCCAAGTCACGGCGGGGGGGCCCTACGAGCAGTACTTC.

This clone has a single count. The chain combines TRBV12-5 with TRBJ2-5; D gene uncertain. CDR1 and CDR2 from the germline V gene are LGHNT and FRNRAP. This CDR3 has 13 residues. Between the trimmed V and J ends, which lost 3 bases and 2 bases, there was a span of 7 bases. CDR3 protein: CASGLSIQETQYF. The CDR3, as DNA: TGTGCTAGTGGTTTATCTATTCAAGAGACCCAGTACTTC.

CDR3: CASSLNRDWTYEQYF. The DNA for the CDR3 is TGTGCCAGCAGCTTAAACCGGGACTGGACCTACGAGCAGTACTTC. The V and J genes are TRBV11-2 and TRBJ2-7, with D tentatively TRBD2 (6 bases). CDR3 length: 15 residues. V lost 2 bases, J lost 2 bases, and 13 bases lay in between. CDR1 SGHAT and CDR2 FQNNGV come from the germline V gene.

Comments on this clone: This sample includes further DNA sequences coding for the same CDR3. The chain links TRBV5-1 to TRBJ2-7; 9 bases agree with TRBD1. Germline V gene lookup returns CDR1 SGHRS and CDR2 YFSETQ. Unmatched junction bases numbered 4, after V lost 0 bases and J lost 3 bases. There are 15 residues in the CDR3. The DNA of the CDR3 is TGCGCCAGCAGCTTGGGAGGGACAGGGAGCTACGAGCAGTACTTC. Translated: CASSLGGTGSYEQYF.

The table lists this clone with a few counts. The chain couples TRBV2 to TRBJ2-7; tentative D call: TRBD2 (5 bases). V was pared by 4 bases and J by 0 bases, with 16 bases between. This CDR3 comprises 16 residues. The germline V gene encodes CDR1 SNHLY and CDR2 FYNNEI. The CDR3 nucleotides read TGTGCCAGCAGTGTTGAGTTAGCGATAAGCTCCTACGAGCAGTACTTC. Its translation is CASSVELAISSYEQYF.

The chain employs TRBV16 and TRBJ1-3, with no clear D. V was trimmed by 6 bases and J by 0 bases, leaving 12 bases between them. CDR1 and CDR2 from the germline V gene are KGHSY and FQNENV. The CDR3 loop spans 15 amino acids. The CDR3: CASSAERFSGNTIYF. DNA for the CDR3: TGTGCCAGCAGTGCGGAGAGGTTCTCTGGAAACACCATATATTTT.

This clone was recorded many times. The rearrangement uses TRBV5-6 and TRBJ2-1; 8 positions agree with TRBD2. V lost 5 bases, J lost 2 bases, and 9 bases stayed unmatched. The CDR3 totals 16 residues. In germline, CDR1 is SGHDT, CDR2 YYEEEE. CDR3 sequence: CASSGLAGPAYNEQFF. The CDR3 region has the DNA TGTGCCAGCAGTGGATTAGCGGGGCCTGCCTACAATGAGCAGTTCTTC.

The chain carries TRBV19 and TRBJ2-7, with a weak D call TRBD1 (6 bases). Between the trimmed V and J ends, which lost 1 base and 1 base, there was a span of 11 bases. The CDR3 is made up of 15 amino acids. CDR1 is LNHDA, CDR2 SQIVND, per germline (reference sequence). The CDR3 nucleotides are TGTGCCAGTAGTATAGCGGCAGGGGTATCCTACGAGCAGTACTTC. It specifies CASSIAAGVSYEQYF.

CDR3 region: CASSRGQGGELFF. CDR3 DNA: TGTGCCAGCAGCCGGGGGCAGGGCGGGGAGCTGTTTTTT. The chain is built from TRBV3-1 (or the pseudogene TRBV3-2) and TRBJ2-2, with D possibly being TRBD1 (6 bases). V lost 4 bases and J 7 bases, leaving 10 bases between the germline ends. Germline CDR1 reads LGHDT; CDR2 reads YNNKEL (reference sequence). The CDR3 contains 13 residues.

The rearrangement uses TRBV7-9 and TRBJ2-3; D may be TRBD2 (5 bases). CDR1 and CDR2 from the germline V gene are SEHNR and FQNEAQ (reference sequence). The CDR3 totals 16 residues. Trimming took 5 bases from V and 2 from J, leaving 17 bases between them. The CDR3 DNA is TGTGCCAGCAGCCTCGATCTGGAGGTATTCACAGATACGCAGTATTTT. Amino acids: CASSLDLEVFTDTQYF. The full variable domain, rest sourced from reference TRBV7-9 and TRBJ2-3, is DTGVSQNPRHKITKRGQNVTFRCDPISEHNRLYWYRQTLGQGPEFLTYFQNEAQLEKSRLLSDRFSAERPKGSFSTLEIQRTEQGDSAMYLCASSLDLEVFTDTQYFGPGTRLTVL.

CDR3 bases: TGTGCCAGCAGCCCCGACTCGTATAATTCACCCCTCCACTTT. This sequence encodes CASSPDSYNSPLHF. This chain uses TRBV7-9 with TRBJ1-6, with D unresolved. The germline CDR1 and CDR2 sequences are SEHNR and FQNEAQ (reference sequence). The CDR3 runs 14 residues. V was clipped by 5 bases and J by 4 bases, with 9 bases between them.

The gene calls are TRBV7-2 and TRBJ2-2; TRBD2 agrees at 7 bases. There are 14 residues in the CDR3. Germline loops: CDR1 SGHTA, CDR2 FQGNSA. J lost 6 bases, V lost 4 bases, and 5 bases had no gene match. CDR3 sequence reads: CASSSGLVPGELFF. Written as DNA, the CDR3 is TGTGCCAGCAGCTCAGGACTAGTCCCCGGGGAGCTGTTTTTT.

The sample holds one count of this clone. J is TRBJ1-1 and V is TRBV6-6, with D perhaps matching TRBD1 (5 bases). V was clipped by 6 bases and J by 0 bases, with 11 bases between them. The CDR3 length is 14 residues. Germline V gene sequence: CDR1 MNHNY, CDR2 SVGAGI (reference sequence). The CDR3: CASSLQGMNTEAFF. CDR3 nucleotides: TGTGCCAGCAGCCTCCAGGGCATGAACACTGAAGCTTTCTTT.